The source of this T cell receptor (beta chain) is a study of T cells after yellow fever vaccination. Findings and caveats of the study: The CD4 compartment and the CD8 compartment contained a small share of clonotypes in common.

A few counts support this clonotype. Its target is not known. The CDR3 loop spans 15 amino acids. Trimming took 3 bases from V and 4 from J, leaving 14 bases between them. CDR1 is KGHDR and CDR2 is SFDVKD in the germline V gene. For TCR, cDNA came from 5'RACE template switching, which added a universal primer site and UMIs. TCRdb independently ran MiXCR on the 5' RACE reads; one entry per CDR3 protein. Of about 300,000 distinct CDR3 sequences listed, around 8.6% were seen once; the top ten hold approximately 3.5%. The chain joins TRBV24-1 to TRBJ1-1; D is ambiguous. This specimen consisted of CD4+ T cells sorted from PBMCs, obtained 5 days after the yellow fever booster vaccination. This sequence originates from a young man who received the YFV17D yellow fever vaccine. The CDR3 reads CATSDPGLWTTEAFF. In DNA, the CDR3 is TGTGCCACCAGTGATCCGGGTCTCTGGACCACTGAAGCTTTCTTT.